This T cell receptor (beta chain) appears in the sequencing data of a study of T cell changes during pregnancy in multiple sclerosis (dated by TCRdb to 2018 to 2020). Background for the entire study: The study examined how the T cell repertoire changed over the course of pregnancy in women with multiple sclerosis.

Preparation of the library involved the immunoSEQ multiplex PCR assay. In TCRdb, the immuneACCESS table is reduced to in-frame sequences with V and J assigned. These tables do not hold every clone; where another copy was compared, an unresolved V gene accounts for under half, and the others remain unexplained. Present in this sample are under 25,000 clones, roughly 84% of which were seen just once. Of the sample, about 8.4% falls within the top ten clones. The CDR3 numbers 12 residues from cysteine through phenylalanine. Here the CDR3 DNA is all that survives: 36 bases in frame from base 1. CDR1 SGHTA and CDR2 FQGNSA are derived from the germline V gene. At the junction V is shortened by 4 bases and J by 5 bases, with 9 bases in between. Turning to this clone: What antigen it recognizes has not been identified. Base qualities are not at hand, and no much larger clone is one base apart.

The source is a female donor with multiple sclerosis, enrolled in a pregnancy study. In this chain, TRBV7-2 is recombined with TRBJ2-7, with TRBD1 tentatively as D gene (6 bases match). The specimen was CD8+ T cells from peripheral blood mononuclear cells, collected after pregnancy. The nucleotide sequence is TGTGCCAGCAGCTCATCAGGGGACGAGCAGTACTTC. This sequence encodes CASSSSGDEQYF.